Below, one T cell receptor (beta chain) is given with its context. This clone was recorded a few times. The specificity of this receptor is unknown. Within one base of it there is no much larger clone, and no base qualities were kept. Sample time point, as interpreted from the label and publication: roughly 2 years on ibrutinib. For TCR beta library preparation, 1.5 to 2 micrograms of genomic DNA was extracted from cryopreserved PBMCs. Longitudinal blood samples from CLL patients on ibrutinib monotherapy were analyzed using high-throughput TCR beta sequencing. Patients were enrolled in a phase 2 open-label single-center ibrutinib monotherapy trial. The goal of deep resolution MiSeq sequencing was a depth between 1 in 1 million and 1 in 200,000 T cells, and coverage averaged 10x per clonotype. The immunoSEQ hsTCRB Kit was used to generate TCR beta libraries. Turning to the authors' computational methods: Data were analyzed with ImmunoSEQ Data Assistant and ImmunoSEQ Analyzer, with V, D and J genes assigned per IMGT definitions. Clonality, which ranges from 0 to 1, was calculated by subtracting the normalized Shannon entropy of productive rearrangement frequencies from one. Only overrepresented clonotypes making up at least 0.05% of the repertoire of each patient were included in the public clonotype analysis. Roughly 13 repertoires from age-matched healthy donors, obtained from immuneACCESS, served as clonality controls. TCRdb provides this immuneACCESS table in a form limited to in-frame rearrangements. Some clones are lacking; in checked studies, under half of them reflect an unresolved V gene, and why the rest are absent is not known. The V and J calls and clone size are taken from that table; D and trimming were inferred from the DNA. The sample table lists under 35,000 clones, almost 70% of them with a count of one. Roughly 56% of the sample belongs to the ten largest clones.

This sample is drawn from a study of cytotoxic CD8 clonotypes in ibrutinib-treated CLL (dated by TCRdb to the early 2020s). In terms of the full investigation: The cohort had about a dozen relapsed/refractory and approximately 15 treatment-naive patients; around 17 were IGHV unmutated. Responses were partial in roughly 24 patients and complete in 2; after median approximately 66 months follow-up, roughly 15 stayed in remission and roughly twelve progressed. The response samples were drawn at a median of approximately 12 months into treatment, with a range of about 6 to 40 months. Samples averaged about 260,000 productive templates and 90,000 to 100,000 productive rearrangements. Longitudinal samples were available for about 30% of the roughly 90 trial participants. Cryopreserved peripheral blood mononuclear cells were obtained before treatment, at response, and at either sustained remission or disease progression. Every remission and progressive disease sample was obtained while ibrutinib was still being received by the patients.

What the work shows at the level of the full study, not this receptor alone: Public clonotypes were rare and either shrank or stayed stable during treatment, and the rise in clonality at ibrutinib response reflected expansion of private clonotypes. Sampling times were not matched between sustained-remission and progressing patients, and lymph node repertoires were not studied. At ibrutinib response clonality went up, during sustained remission it held steady, and at progression it dropped back toward baseline. Baseline clonality was found to be higher than that of age-matched healthy donors and was strongly correlated with circulating CD8+ T-cell counts.

From the cysteine up to the phenylalanine, the CDR3 has a length of 13 residues. Only CDR3 DNA remains: 39 bases, in frame from the first base. V is clipped by 4 bases and J by 6 bases, and the sequence between their germline boundaries is 11 bases long. The germline V gene supplies CDR1 SGDLS and CDR2 YYNGEE. The origin of this receptor is a human donor with chronic lymphocytic leukemia. The sample in question was PBMCs, obtained after 24 months of ibrutinib treatment. The chain is made from TRBV9 and TRBJ1-5, with the D gene too uncertain to name. For the CDR3, the sequence is CASSPAPRQPQHF. The DNA sequence is as follows: TGTGCCAGCAGCCCGGCTCCTCGTCAGCCCCAGCATTTT.